Listed here are 27 T cell receptor beta chains from one sample, sequenced in a study of T cells in Graves' hyperthyroidism and ophthalmopathy. RNA transcripts provided the source from which TCR beta CDR3 regions were amplified. Initially, a first-round RT-PCR of the TCR CDR3 employed the HTBI primer set. TCRdb re-called the multiplex PCR reads through MiXCR, storing one row per CDR3 protein. Among over 250,000 distinct CDR3 sequences listed, roughly 22% were seen once. Sequencing used blood. The receptor set was obtained from a man in his thirties or forties with Graves' ophthalmopathy.

This chain uses TRBV20-1 with TRBJ2-7; D may match TRBD1 or TRBD2 (5 bases each). The length of the CDR3 is 15 residues. Trimming removed 2 bases at V and 0 bases at J, with 14 bases between. Germline values: CDR1 DFQATT, CDR2 SNEGSKA (reference sequence). For the CDR3, the DNA is TGCAGTGCTAGAAAGGGGCAGGCGGGCTCCTACGAGCAGTACTTC. This encodes CSARKGQAGSYEQYF.

The chain employs TRBV18 and TRBJ1-1; D is possibly TRBD1 (6 bases). This CDR3 has 15 amino acids. The germline V gene encodes CDR1 KGHSH and CDR2 LQKENI. Trimming shortened V by 0 bases and J by 4 bases, and 12 bases separated the two germline ends. The CDR3 here is CASSPPLGGSTEAFF. The CDR3 bases are TGTGCCAGCTCACCACCCTTAGGGGGTAGCACTGAAGCTTTCTTT.

This clonotype was counted many times. The rearrangement links TRBV11-2 to TRBJ2-1; a possible D gene is TRBD2 (5 bases). CDR3 length: 14 residues. The germline V and J ends were trimmed by 10 bases and 0 bases, with 13 bases remaining between them. Per the germline V gene, CDR1 is SGHAT and CDR2 is FQNNGV. The chain's CDR3 is CAIPLGSSYNEQFF. CDR3 nucleotide sequence: TGTGCCATCCCGCTGGGGAGCTCCTACAATGAGCAGTTCTTC. The whole variable domain, filled in from reference TRBV11-2 and TRBJ2-1, reads EAGVAQSPRYKIIEKRQSVAFWCNPISGHATLYWYQQILGQGPKLLIQFQNNGVVDDSQLPKDRFSAERLKGVDSTLKIQPAKLEDSAVYLCAIPLGSSYNEQFFGPGTRLTVL.

This clonotype has only a few counts. This chain joins TRBV27 and TRBJ2-5; 10 bases fit TRBD1. The length of the CDR3 is 15 residues. J lost 5 bases, V lost 0 bases, and 3 bases had no gene match. CDR1 is MNHEY, CDR2 SMNVEV, per germline (reference sequence). For the CDR3, the DNA is TGTGCCAGCAGTTTATCCGGGACAGGGGTGGAGACCCAGTACTTC. This gives the protein CASSLSGTGVETQYF.

The chain couples TRBV6-5 to TRBJ2-7; D uncertain. The germline V gene has CDR1 MNHEY and CDR2 SVGAGI. Trimming removed 0 bases from V and 2 bases from J, with 14 bases in between. This CDR3 comprises 16 residues. The CDR3 loop is CASSYSRFPRPYEQYF. DNA for the CDR3: TGTGCCAGCAGTTACTCGAGGTTCCCCCGTCCCTACGAGCAGTACTTC.

In its sample, this clonotype was seen many times. The genes are TRBV2 and TRBJ1-1; the D gene is possibly TRBD1 (6 bases). The CDR3 loop spans 14 amino acids. The germline V gene has CDR1 SNHLY and CDR2 FYNNEI. V lost 2 bases, J lost 5 bases, and 12 bases lay in between. CDR3 DNA sequence: TGTGCCAGCAGTGAAAGCCAGGGGAGGACTGAAGCTTTCTTT. This encodes CASSESQGRTEAFF.

This clonotype has a count of ten or more. The chain couples TRBV11-2 to TRBJ2-5, with D possibly called TRBD1 or TRBD2 (7 bases each). The CDR3 loop spans 16 amino acids. V was shortened by 0 bases and J by 2 bases, with 13 bases between the two germline ends. CDR1 and CDR2 from the germline V gene are SGHAT and FQNNGV. Here the CDR3 reads CASSLEGGGTQETQYF. As DNA, the CDR3 is TGTGCCAGCAGCTTAGAGGGAGGGGGCACTCAAGAGACCCAGTACTTC.

This clonotype was seen ten or more times. The chain joins TRBV5-1 to TRBJ2-3; TRBD1 matches at 9 bases. The CDR3 is 17 residues long. Per germline, CDR1 SGHRS and CDR2 YFSETQ. V lost 0 bases to trimming and J lost 4 bases; unmatched junction nucleotides: 9. This chain's CDR3 is CASSLAGGQGNPDTQYF. In nucleotides, the CDR3 is TGCGCCAGCAGCTTGGCTGGCGGACAGGGGAATCCAGATACGCAGTATTTT. The complete variable domain, with remaining parts taken from reference TRBV5-1 and TRBJ2-3, reads KAGVTQTPRYLIKTRGQQVTLSCSPISGHRSVSWYQQTPGQGLQFLFEYFSETQRNKGNFPGRFSGRQFSNSRSEMNVSTLELGDSALYLCASSLAGGQGNPDTQYFGPGTRLTVL.

This clonotype was seen only a few times. V and J are TRBV7-9 and TRBJ2-1, with 12 bases fitting TRBD2. In germline, CDR1 is SEHNR, CDR2 FQNEAQ (reference sequence). This CDR3 has 15 amino acids. J gave up 8 bases and V 5 bases, and 7 bases lay outside the gene matches. The CDR3 sequence: CASSRLAGEGDEQFF. The CDR3 DNA is TGTGCCAGCAGCCGACTAGCGGGAGAGGGCGATGAGCAGTTCTTC.

This chain connects TRBV27 to TRBJ1-1; weak D call: TRBD1 (5 bases). Trimming removed 5 bases from V and 10 bases from J, with 14 bases in between. CDR3 length: 12 amino acids. The germline V gene has CDR1 MNHEY and CDR2 SMNVEV (reference sequence). This chain's CDR3 is CASSRGGVGAFF. The CDR3 DNA reads as TGTGCCAGCAGTCGTGGGGGGGTGGGAGCTTTCTTT.

A few counts support this clonotype. The chain is built from TRBV12-3 or TRBV12-4 and TRBJ2-5, with D uncertain. The CDR3 runs 13 residues. V gave up 2 bases and J gave up 3 bases, with 7 bases separating them. The CDR3 DNA reads TGTGCCAGCAGTTTATTCCGTAAAGAGACCCAGTACTTC. It specifies CASSLFRKETQYF.

This clonotype was seen more than once but under ten times. This chain connects TRBV28 to TRBJ1-1; no clear D gene. Germline lookup yields CDR1 MDHEN and CDR2 SYDVKM. Trimming took 4 bases from V and 1 from J, leaving 10 bases between them. The length of the CDR3 is 14 residues. CDR3 region: CASSSIRQNTEAFF. CDR3 coding DNA: TGTGCCAGCAGTTCCATCCGACAGAACACTGAAGCTTTCTTT.

The V gene is TRBV6-1, the J gene TRBJ2-7; 8 bases fit TRBD2. The germline CDR1 and CDR2 sequences are MNHNS and SASEGT. This CDR3 has 16 residues. Trimming cost V 6 bases and J 0 bases; bases outside gene matches: 10. CDR3: CASRKEVAGSSYEQYF. CDR3 nucleotides: TGTGCCAGCAGGAAAGAAGTAGCGGGGAGCTCCTACGAGCAGTACTTC.

The gene calls are TRBV20-1 and TRBJ1-4; 7 nucleotides line up with TRBD1. This CDR3 is 12 amino acids long. Unmatched junction bases numbered 4, after V lost 5 bases and J lost 7 bases. Germline CDR1 and CDR2: DFQATT and SNEGSKA (reference sequence). CDR3 protein: CSASTGSEKLFF. Written as DNA, the CDR3 is TGCAGTGCTTCGACAGGGAGTGAAAAACTGTTTTTT.

The rearrangement links TRBV6-1 to TRBJ2-1; unclear D gene. Trimming stripped 2 bases from V and 4 bases from J, with 18 bases between. Germline CDR1 MNHNS, CDR2 SASEGT. The CDR3 extends over 17 amino acids. The CDR3 region is CASSEFGSGLTYNEQFF. The CDR3 DNA is TGTGCCAGCAGTGAATTCGGCAGTGGCCTTACTTACAATGAGCAGTTCTTC.

This clonotype was observed a handful of times. J is TRBJ1-3 and V is TRBV11-2, with D uncertain. Germline CDR1 reads SGHAT; CDR2 reads FQNNGV. The V end lost 5 bases, the J end lost 0 bases, and 8 bases lay between the germline ends. The CDR3 extends over 14 amino acids. DNA of the CDR3: TGTGCCAGCAGCATTCATAGCTCTGGAAACACCATATATTTT. Protein sequence: CASSIHSSGNTIYF.

The chain combines TRBV2 with TRBJ1-1; D is undetermined. Trimming left V 7 bases short and J 6 bases short, with 18 bases between. The CDR3 is 14 amino acids. The V gene's germline CDR1 is SNHLY and CDR2 FYNNEI. In DNA, the CDR3 is TGTGCCAGCACCCTTAGTGAGGGTACCCCTGAAGCTTTCTTT. Translation: CASTLSEGTPEAFF.

This clonotype was observed a handful of times. The J gene is TRBJ2-1, the V gene TRBV4-1; D perhaps matches TRBD1 (7 bases). The CDR3 sequence is 16 residues long. V lost 4 bases, J lost 10 bases, and 23 bases lay in between. Germline CDR1 and CDR2: MGHRA and YSYEKL. The CDR3 loop is CASSLRGVAPSYEQFF. CDR3 nucleotides: TGCGCCAGCAGCCTCAGGGGGGTGGCCCCCTCTTACGAGCAGTTCTTC.

The rearrangement links TRBV11-1 to TRBJ2-7; TRBD1 aligns across 10 bases. The CDR3 extends over 15 amino acids. The germline V gene has CDR1 SGHAT and CDR2 FQDESV (reference sequence). V gave up 6 bases and J gave up 1 base; unmatched junction bases: 6. The CDR3 reads CASSPRTGGSYEQYF. The CDR3 region has the DNA TGTGCCAGCAGTCCGAGGACAGGGGGGTCCTACGAGCAGTACTTC.

In this sample, this clonotype turned up a few times. The rearrangement joins TRBV9 to TRBJ2-3; D unclear. The V and J ends lost 4 bases and 5 bases respectively, with 11 bases between them. Germline lookup yields CDR1 SGDLS and CDR2 YYNGEE. CDR3 length equals 13 residues. The CDR3 spells CASSLNPGDTQYF. The CDR3 DNA is TGTGCCAGCAGCCTAAACCCGGGAGATACGCAGTATTTT.

The genes are TRBV24-1 and TRBJ1-5; no reliable D call. Germline V lookup: CDR1 KGHDR, CDR2 SFDVKD. V lost 5 bases and J 4 bases, leaving 8 bases between the germline ends. The length of the CDR3 is 13 residues. CDR3 bases: TGTGCCACCAGTGTCTCTCAAAATCAGCCCCAGCATTTT. Protein sequence: CATSVSQNQPQHF.

The chain has TRBV6-1 and TRBJ2-2; 8 positions agree with TRBD1. The CDR3 length is 17 residues. The germline V gene encodes CDR1 MNHNS and CDR2 SASEGT. V lost 7 bases, J lost 4 bases, and 14 bases stayed unmatched. The chain's CDR3 is CASKDPRTGSLTGELFF. DNA for the CDR3: TGTGCCAGCAAAGATCCTAGGACAGGGAGTCTCACCGGGGAGCTGTTTTTT.

Ten or more counts support this clonotype. This chain uses TRBV12-3 or TRBV12-4 with TRBJ1-1; TRBD1 agrees at 10 bases. V lost 5 bases, J lost 4 bases, and 7 bases stayed unmatched. CDR3 length: 15 residues. The CDR3 nucleotides read TGTGCCAGCAGTACCGGACAGGGGGTTCGCACTGAAGCTTTCTTT. Residues: CASSTGQGVRTEAFF.

This clonotype was seen many times. The chain combines TRBV3-1 with TRBJ2-1, with 11 bases aligning to TRBD1. The V segment lost 4 bases and the J segment 8 bases; nucleotides outside the gene matches: 13. Germline CDR1 is LGHDT and CDR2 is YNNKEL (reference sequence). The CDR3 contains 17 residues. The CDR3 nucleotides are TGTGCCAGCAGCCCTAACCCCGGACAGGGGGCAATGCATGAGCAGTTCTTC. The encoded protein is CASSPNPGQGAMHEQFF.

In this sample, this clonotype turned up a few times. The rearrangement uses TRBV6-1 and TRBJ2-6; a possible D gene is TRBD1 (6 bases). CDR1 and CDR2 from the germline V gene are MNHNS and SASEGT. The CDR3 consists of 18 residues. The V gene lost 5 bases and the J gene lost 0 bases, with 17 bases spanning the gap. Here the CDR3 reads CASSLPGQWSSGANVLTF. CDR3 in DNA: TGTGCCAGCAGTTTACCTGGACAGTGGTCCTCTGGGGCCAACGTCCTGACTTTC.

This chain links TRBV24-1 with TRBJ2-1; 9 bases align to TRBD1. The length of the CDR3 is 16 residues. CDR1 and CDR2 from the germline V gene are KGHDR and SFDVKD. After removal of 4 bases from V and 7 bases from J, the junction contained 10 bases not matched to a gene. CDR3 in DNA: TGTGCCACCAGTGACTGGGGGACAGGGACATGGAATGAGCAGTTCTTC. Amino acid sequence: CATSDWGTGTWNEQFF.

This chain uses TRBV12-3 or TRBV12-4 with TRBJ2-2; D possibly corresponds to TRBD1 (6 bases). Trimming pared 5 bases from V and 4 bases from J, leaving 14 bases between. This CDR3 spans 15 amino acids. CDR3 amino acids: CASSNNRAGTGELFF. In nucleotides, the CDR3 is TGTGCCAGCAGTAATAACAGGGCGGGCACCGGGGAGCTGTTTTTT.